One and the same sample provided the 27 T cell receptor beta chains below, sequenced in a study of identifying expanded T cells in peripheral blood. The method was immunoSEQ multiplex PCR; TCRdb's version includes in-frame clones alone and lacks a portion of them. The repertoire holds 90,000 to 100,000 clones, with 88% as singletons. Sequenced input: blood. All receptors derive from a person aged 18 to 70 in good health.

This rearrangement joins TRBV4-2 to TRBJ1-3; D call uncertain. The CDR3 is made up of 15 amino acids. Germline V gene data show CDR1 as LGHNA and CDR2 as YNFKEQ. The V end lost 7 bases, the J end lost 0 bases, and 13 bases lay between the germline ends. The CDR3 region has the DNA TGTGCCAGCACGGCCGGGATCACCTCTGGAAACACCATATATTTT. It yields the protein CASTAGITSGNTIYF.

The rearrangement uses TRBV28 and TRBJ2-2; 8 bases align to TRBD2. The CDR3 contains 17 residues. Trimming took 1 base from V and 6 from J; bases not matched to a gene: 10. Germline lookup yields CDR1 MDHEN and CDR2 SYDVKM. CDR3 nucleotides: TGTGCCAGCAGTTTATTACCCGGACTAGCCCGGTCCGGGGAGCTGTTTTTT. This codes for CASSLLPGLARSGELFF. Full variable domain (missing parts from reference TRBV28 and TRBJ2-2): DVKVTQSSRYLVKRTGEKVFLECVQDMDHENMFWYRQDPGLGLRLIYFSYDVKMKEKGDIPEGYSVSREKKERFSLILESASTNQTSMYLCASSLLPGLARSGELFFGEGSRLTVL.

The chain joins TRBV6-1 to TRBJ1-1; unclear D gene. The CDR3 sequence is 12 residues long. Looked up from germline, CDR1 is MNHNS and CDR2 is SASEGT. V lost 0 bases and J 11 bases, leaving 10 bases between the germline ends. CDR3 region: CASSEARVLAFF. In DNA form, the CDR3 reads TGTGCCAGCAGTGAAGCGAGGGTGTTGGCTTTCTTT.

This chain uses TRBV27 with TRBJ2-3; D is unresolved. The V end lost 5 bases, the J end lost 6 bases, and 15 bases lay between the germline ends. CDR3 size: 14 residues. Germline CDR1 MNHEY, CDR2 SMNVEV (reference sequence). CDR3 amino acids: CASSLSNRADTQYF. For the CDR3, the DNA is TGTGCCAGCAGTCTCTCCAACCGGGCGGATACGCAGTATTTT.

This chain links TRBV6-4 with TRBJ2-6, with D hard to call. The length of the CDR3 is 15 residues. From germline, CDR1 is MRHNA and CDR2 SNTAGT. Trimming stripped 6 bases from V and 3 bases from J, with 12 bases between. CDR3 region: CASSPDTSGANVLTF. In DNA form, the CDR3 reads TGTGCCAGCAGCCCAGACACGAGTGGGGCCAACGTCCTGACTTTC.

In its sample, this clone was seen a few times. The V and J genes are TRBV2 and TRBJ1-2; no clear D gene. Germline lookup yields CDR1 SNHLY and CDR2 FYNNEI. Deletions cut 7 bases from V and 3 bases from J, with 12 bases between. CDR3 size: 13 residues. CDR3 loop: CASKPDDHYGYTF. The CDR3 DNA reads TGTGCCAGCAAGCCCGACGATCACTATGGCTACACCTTC. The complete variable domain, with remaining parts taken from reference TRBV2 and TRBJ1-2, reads EPEVTQTPSHQVTQMGQEVILRCVPISNHLYFYWYRQILGQKVEFLVSFYNNEISEKSEIFDDQFSVERPDGSNFTLKIRSTKLEDSAMYFCASKPDDHYGYTFGSGTRLTVV.

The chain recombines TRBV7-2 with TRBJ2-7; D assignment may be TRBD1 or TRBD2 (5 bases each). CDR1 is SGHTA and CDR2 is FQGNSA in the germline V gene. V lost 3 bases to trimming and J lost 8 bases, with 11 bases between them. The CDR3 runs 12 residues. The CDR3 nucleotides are TGTGCCAGCAGCTTCAACCGGGACCAGCAGTACTTC. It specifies CASSFNRDQQYF.

CDR3: CATSKAEGNTIYF. In DNA form, the CDR3 reads TGTGCCACCAGCAAAGCGGAGGGAAACACCATATATTTT. The V gene is TRBV15, the J gene TRBJ1-3; unclear D gene. This CDR3 spans 13 amino acids. Germline V gives CDR1 LNHNV, CDR2 YYDKDF (reference sequence). The V gene lost 4 bases and the J gene lost 4 bases, with 8 bases spanning the gap.

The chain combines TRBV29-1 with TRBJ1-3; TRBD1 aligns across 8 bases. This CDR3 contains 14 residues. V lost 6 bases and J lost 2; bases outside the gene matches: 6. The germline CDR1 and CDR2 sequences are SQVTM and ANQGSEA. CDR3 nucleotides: TGCAGCGTGGCCGGACAGGGAGCTGGAAACACCATATATTTT. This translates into CSVAGQGAGNTIYF.

CDR3 in DNA: TGTGCCAGCCGCCTGCAACGATCCGAGCAGTACTTC. It specifies CASRLQRSEQYF. The rearrangement joins TRBV6-1 to TRBJ2-7; D is uncertain. This CDR3 is built from 12 residues. V dropped 8 bases and J dropped 6 bases, with 14 bases sitting between them. Germline V lookup: CDR1 MNHNS, CDR2 SASEGT.

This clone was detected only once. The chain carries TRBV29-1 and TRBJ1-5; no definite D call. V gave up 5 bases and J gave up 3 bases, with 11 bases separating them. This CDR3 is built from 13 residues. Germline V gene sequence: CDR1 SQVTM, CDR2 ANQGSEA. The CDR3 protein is CSVQITHNQPQHF. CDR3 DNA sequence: TGCAGCGTTCAAATCACCCACAATCAGCCCCAGCATTTT. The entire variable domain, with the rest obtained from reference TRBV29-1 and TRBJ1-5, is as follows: SAVISQKPSRDICQRGTSLTIQCQVDSQVTMMFWYRQQPGQSLTLIATANQGSEATYESGFVIDKFPISRPNLTFSTLTVSNMSPEDSSIYLCSVQITHNQPQHFGDGTRLSIL.

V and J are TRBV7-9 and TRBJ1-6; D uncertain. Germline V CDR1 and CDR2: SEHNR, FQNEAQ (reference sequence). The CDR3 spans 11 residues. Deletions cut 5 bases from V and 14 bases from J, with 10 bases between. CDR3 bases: TGTGCCAGCAGCCCTGTGTGGGCCCTCCACTTT. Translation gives CASSPVWALHF.

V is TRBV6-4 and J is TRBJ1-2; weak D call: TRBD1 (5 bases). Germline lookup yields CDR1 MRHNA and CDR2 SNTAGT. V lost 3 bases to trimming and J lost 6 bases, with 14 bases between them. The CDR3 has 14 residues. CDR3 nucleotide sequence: TGTGCCAGCAGTGAGGCCCAGGGAGGGAATGGCTACACCTTC. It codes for CASSEAQGGNGYTF.

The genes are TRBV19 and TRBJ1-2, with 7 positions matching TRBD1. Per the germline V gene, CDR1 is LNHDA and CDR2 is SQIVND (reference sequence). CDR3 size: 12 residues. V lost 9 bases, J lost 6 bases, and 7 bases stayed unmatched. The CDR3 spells CARRQGFHGYTF. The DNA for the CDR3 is TGTGCCAGGAGACAGGGATTTCATGGCTACACCTTC.

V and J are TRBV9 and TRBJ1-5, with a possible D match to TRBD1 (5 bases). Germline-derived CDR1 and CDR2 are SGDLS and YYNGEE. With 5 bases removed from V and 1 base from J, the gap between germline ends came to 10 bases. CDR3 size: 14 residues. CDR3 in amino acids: CASSGGPSNQPQHF. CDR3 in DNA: TGTGCCAGCAGTGGGGGACCCAGCAATCAGCCCCAGCATTTT.

CDR3 DNA: TGTGCCAGCAGTGACTCGGCGGGGGGAAGTTACTATGGCTACACCTTC. This encodes CASSDSAGGSYYGYTF. This chain connects TRBV6-4 to TRBJ1-2; perhaps TRBD1 as D (5 bases). The length of the CDR3 is 16 residues. V was trimmed by 0 bases and J by 3 bases, leaving 14 bases between them. Germline V gives CDR1 MRHNA, CDR2 SNTAGT.

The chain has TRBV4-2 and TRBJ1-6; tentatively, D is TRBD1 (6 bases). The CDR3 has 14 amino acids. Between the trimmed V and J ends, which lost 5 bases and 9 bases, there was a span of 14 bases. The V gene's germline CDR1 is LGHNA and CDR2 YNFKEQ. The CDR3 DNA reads TGTGCCAGCAGCTTGAGGGGGACCGGTTCACCCCTCCACTTT. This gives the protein CASSLRGTGSPLHF.

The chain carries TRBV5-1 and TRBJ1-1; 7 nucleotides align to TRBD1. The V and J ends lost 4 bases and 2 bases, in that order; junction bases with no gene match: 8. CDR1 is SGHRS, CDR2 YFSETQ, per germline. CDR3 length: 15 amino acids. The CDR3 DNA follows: TGCGCCAGCAGCCCGACGGGACAGTCAAACACTGAAGCTTTCTTT. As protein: CASSPTGQSNTEAFF.

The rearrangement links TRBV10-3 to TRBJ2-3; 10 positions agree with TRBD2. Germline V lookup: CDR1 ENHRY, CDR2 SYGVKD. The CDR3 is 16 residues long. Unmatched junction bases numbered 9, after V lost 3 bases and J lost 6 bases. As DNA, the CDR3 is TGTGCCATCAGTGATGTCAGCGGGGGGGCCCGGGATACGCAGTATTTT. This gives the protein CAISDVSGGARDTQYF.

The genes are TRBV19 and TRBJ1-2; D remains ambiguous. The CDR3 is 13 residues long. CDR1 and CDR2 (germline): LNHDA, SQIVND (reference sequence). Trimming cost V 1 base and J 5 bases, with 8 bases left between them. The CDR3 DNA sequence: TGTGCCAGTAGTATAGCCGGGGAATATGGCTACACCTTC. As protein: CASSIAGEYGYTF.

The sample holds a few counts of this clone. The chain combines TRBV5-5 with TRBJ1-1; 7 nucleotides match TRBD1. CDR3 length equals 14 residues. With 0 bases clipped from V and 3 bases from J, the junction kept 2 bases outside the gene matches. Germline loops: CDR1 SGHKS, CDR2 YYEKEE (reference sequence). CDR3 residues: CASSLGQGYTEAFF. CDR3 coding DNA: TGTGCCAGCAGCTTGGGACAGGGCTACACTGAAGCTTTCTTT.

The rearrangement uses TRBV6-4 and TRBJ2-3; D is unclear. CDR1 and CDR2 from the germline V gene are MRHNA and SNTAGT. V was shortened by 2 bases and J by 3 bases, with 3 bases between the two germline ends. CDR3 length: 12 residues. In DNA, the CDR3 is TGTGCCAGCAGTGACCGTACAGATACGCAGTATTTT. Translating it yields CASSDRTDTQYF.

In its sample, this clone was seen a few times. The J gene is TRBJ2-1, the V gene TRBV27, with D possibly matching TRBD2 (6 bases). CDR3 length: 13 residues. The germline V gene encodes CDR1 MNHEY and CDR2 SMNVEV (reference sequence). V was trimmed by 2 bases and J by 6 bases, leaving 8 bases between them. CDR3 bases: TGTGCCAGCAGTTTAGGCGGGGCCAATGAGCAGTTCTTC. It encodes CASSLGGANEQFF.

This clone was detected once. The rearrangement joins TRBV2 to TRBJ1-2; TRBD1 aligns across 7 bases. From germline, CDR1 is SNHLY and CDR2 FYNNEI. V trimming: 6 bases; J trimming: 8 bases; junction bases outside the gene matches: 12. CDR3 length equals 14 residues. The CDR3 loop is CASSAGPGGDGYTF. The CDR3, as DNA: TGTGCCAGCAGCGCGGGCCCAGGGGGGGACGGCTACACCTTC.

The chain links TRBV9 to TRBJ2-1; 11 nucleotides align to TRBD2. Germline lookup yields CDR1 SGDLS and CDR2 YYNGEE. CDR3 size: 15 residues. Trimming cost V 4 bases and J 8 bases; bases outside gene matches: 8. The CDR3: CASSPSGGYRYEQFF. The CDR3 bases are TGTGCCAGCAGCCCTAGCGGGGGGTATAGATATGAGCAGTTCTTC.

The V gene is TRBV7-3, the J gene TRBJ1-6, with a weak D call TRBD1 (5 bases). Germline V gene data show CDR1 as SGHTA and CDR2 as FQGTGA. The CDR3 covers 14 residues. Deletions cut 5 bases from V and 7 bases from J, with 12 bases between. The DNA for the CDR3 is TGTGCCAGCAGCGAAACGGGGCGGAATTCACCCCTCCACTTT. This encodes CASSETGRNSPLHF.

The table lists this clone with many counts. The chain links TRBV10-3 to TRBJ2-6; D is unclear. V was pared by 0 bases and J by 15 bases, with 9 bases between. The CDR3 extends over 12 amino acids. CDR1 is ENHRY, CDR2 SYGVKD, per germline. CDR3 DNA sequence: TGTGCCATCAGTGAGTCACAGTTGGCCCTGACTTTC. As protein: CAISESQLALTF.